This T cell receptor beta chain was profiled in a study of identical twins. Overall study findings and caveats: The analysis was cross-sectional rather than longitudinal within donors.

MiXCR, applied by TCRdb to the 5' RACE reads, yields one record per CDR3 protein. Of 570,000 or so distinct CDR3 sequences in the sample, approximately 10% are singletons; the top ten hold around 3.1%. This clonotype has at least ten counts. Its antigen is not known. The germline gene is not matched at one end of the junction; a read error may be the cause. Germline CDR1 and CDR2: SQVTM and ANQGSEA. This CDR3 spans 13 amino acids. This same sample was also part of a study on yellow fever vaccine responses in identical twins.

The clonotype originates from a woman under 30 in good health. The source material was PBMCs. V usage is TRBV29-1 and J usage is TRBJ2-7; 9 bases match TRBD1. The CDR3 here is CSAPGQGPYEQYF. The CDR3 nucleotides are TGTAGCGCTCCGGGACAGGGACCCTACGAGCAGTACTTC.